The 10 T cell receptor beta chains reported below all come from one sample, sequenced in a study of PD-L1 blockade in urothelial cancer. Only in-frame clones appear in the TCRdb table, and some are missing; sequencing was by immunoSEQ multiplex PCR. Among 45,000 or so clones listed, more than 75% were seen once. The source material was PBMCs, sampled around atezolizumab (anti-PD-L1) treatment. These receptors were taken from a man in his 70s with urothelial cancer.

The rearrangement joins TRBV5-1 to TRBJ2-1; perhaps TRBD1 as D (6 bases). From germline, CDR1 is SGHRS and CDR2 YFSETQ. This CDR3 is 13 amino acids long. V was cut by 0 bases and J by 8 bases, with 9 bases left in between. The CDR3 DNA reads as TGCGCCAGCAGCTTGGAGGGACATTATGAGCAGTTCTTC. Translating gives CASSLEGHYEQFF.

V and J are TRBV10-3 and TRBJ2-5, with 8 bases identical to TRBD1. Germline values: CDR1 ENHRY, CDR2 SYGVKD. The V and J ends lost 6 bases and 2 bases, in that order; junction bases with no gene match: 8. This CDR3 contains 15 residues. The DNA of the CDR3 is TGTGCCATCAGGGCAGACAGGGGCGGACAAGAGACCCAGTACTTC. Translated, it gives CAIRADRGGQETQYF.

The rearrangement uses TRBV28 and TRBJ1-1; D possibly corresponds to TRBD1 (5 bases). Per the germline V gene, CDR1 is MDHEN and CDR2 is SYDVKM. This CDR3 region has 15 residues. Trimming took 3 bases from V and 4 from J, leaving 15 bases between them. In DNA, the CDR3 is TGTGCCAGCAGTTTCATGGCGGGACGCGGCACTGAAGCTTTCTTT. Amino acids: CASSFMAGRGTEAFF.

The V gene is TRBV28, the J gene TRBJ2-5, with 7 bases aligning to TRBD2. The CDR3 contains 14 residues. CDR1 and CDR2 (germline): MDHEN, SYDVKM. The J segment lost 5 bases and the V segment lost 4 bases, leaving 7 bases of the junction unmatched. CDR3 DNA: TGTGCCAGCAGTTCCCTGACCGGGGGGGAGACCCAGTACTTC. It specifies CASSSLTGGETQYF.

The gene calls are TRBV7-8 and TRBJ2-3, with 8 nucleotides matching TRBD2. This CDR3 is built from 16 residues. Trimming removed 3 bases from V and 2 bases from J; junction bases left unmatched: 7. The germline V gene encodes CDR1 SGHVS and CDR2 FQNEAQ. CDR3 sequence (DNA): TGTGCCAGCAGCTTGGTAAGCGGGGGCCTCACAGATACGCAGTATTTT. It is translated as CASSLVSGGLTDTQYF.

This sequence joins TRBV7-2 and TRBJ2-1; D uncertain. The V end was cut by 1 base, the J end by 3 bases, with 7 bases between. The CDR3 runs 14 residues. CDR1 is SGHTA, CDR2 FQGNSA, per germline. CDR3 amino acids: CASSLVAVYNEQFF. CDR3 nucleotide sequence: TGTGCCAGCAGCTTAGTTGCGGTCTACAATGAGCAGTTCTTC.

The chain uses TRBV7-8 and TRBJ2-7; the D is unclear. Deletions cut 2 bases from V and 6 bases from J, with 5 bases between. In germline, CDR1 is SGHVS, CDR2 FQNEAQ. The length of the CDR3 is 11 residues. CDR3 residues: CASSLRGEQYF. Written as DNA, the CDR3 is TGTGCCAGCAGCTTAAGAGGCGAGCAGTACTTC.

This chain links TRBV5-5 with TRBJ2-3, with 7 positions matching TRBD2. With 4 bases clipped from V and 4 bases from J, the junction kept 12 bases outside the gene matches. The CDR3 contains 16 residues. Germline-derived CDR1 and CDR2 are SGHKS and YYEKEE (reference sequence). In DNA form, the CDR3 reads TGTGCCAGCAGCCCTTTCGCGGGAGAAGGGGCAGATACGCAGTATTTT. It codes for CASSPFAGEGADTQYF.

The J gene is TRBJ2-7, the V gene TRBV5-1; TRBD2 might be the D (5 bases). CDR1 is SGHRS and CDR2 is YFSETQ in the germline V gene. V dropped 4 bases and J dropped 0 bases, with 11 bases sitting between them. This CDR3 contains 14 residues. The CDR3 sequence is CASSRQADSYEQYF. In DNA, the CDR3 is TGCGCCAGCAGCCGCCAAGCGGACTCCTACGAGCAGTACTTC.

The V gene is TRBV28, the J gene TRBJ2-2; D unresolved. Trimming took off 3 bases at V and 4 bases at J, with 9 bases between the two ends. CDR1 MDHEN and CDR2 SYDVKM come from the germline V gene. CDR3 size: 14 residues. The CDR3 loop is CASSFSSGTGELFF. The DNA of the CDR3 is TGTGCCAGCAGTTTTAGTTCGGGCACCGGGGAGCTGTTTTTT.